The clone carrying this TCR beta chain has a single count. The data were produced by immunoSEQ multiplex PCR, yet TCRdb's version contains in-frame clones alone and is incomplete. Of 250,000 to 350,000 clones in the sample, approximately 85% were seen once. The sample comes from a study of blood T cell repertoires in COVID-19. What was sequenced was peripheral blood. This clonotype was obtained from a human donor with COVID-19, enrolled during active disease. The donor label of this sample is uncertain.

The DNA for the CDR3 is TGCGCCAGCAGCCAAGTCCAAGTAGCCGGAGCTTCGGCCCAGTACTTC. Amino acids: CASSQVQVAGASAQYF. The chain carries TRBV4-1 and TRBJ2-5, with unresolved D. V lost 1 base and J lost 9, with 21 bases in between. This CDR3 comprises 16 residues. Per germline, CDR1 MGHRA and CDR2 YSYEKL.